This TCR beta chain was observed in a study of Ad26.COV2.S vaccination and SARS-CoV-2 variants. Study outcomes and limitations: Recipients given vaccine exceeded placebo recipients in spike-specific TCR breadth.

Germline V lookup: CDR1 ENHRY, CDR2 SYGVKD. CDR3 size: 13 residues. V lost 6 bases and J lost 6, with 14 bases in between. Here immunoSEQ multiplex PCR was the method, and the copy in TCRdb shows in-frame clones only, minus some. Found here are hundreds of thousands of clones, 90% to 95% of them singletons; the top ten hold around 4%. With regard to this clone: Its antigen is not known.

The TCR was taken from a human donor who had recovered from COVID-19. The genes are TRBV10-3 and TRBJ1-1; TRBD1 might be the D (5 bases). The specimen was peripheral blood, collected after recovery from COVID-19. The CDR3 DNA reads TGTGCCATCAGCGACAGAGTCGTGGCTGAAGCTTTCTTT. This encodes CAISDRVVAEAFF.